These 16 T cell receptor beta chains share one sample of origin, sequenced in a study of blood T cell repertoires in COVID-19 (dated by TCRdb to the early 2020s). The library was made by the immunoSEQ multiplex PCR assay. The clones in this table, taken by TCRdb from immuneACCESS, are in-frame only. Not every clone is retained; where verified, under half of the shortfall comes from an unresolved V gene, and the cause of the rest is unknown. For this sample the table gives 90,000 to 100,000 clones, of which approximately 91% were detected only once. Of the sample, under 5.5% falls within the top ten clones. The sequenced material came from peripheral blood. These TCRs come from a man between 60 and 75 years old with COVID-19, enrolled during active disease.

The chain has TRBV2 and TRBJ2-1, with 7 bases that match TRBD2. After removal of 5 bases from V and 13 bases from J, the junction contained 8 bases not matched to a gene. The CDR3 covers 12 residues. The germline CDR1 and CDR2 sequences are SNHLY and FYNNEI. The DNA of the CDR3 is TGTGCCAGCAGTAACGGGGAGGGCCGTCAGTTCTTC. Amino acids: CASSNGEGRQFF.

The chain has TRBV5-1 and TRBJ1-3, with 9 nucleotides matching TRBD1. From germline, CDR1 is SGHRS and CDR2 YFSETQ. The J segment lost 4 bases and the V segment lost 4 bases, leaving 3 bases of the junction unmatched. The CDR3 is made up of 14 amino acids. In nucleotides, the CDR3 is TGCGCCAGCAGCCCTGACAGGGGGGGAAACACCATATATTTT. Its protein product is CASSPDRGGNTIYF.

The V and J genes are TRBV7-2 and TRBJ2-1; 8 bases are shared with TRBD2. With 5 bases clipped from V and 1 base from J, the junction kept 7 bases outside the gene matches. Germline lookup yields CDR1 SGHTA and CDR2 FQGNSA. The CDR3 is made up of 16 amino acids. The CDR3 reads CASSPQSGRSYNEQFF. CDR3 nucleotide sequence: TGTGCCAGCAGCCCCCAGAGCGGGAGATCCTACAATGAGCAGTTCTTC.

This chain connects TRBV4-1 to TRBJ1-5, with D uncertain. CDR1 and CDR2 from the germline V gene are MGHRA and YSYEKL. The CDR3 is 14 amino acids. V lost 0 bases and J 7 bases, leaving 10 bases between the germline ends. The CDR3 loop reads CASSQDRGAQPQHF. DNA for the CDR3: TGCGCCAGCAGCCAAGATCGCGGTGCGCAGCCCCAGCATTTT.

V usage is TRBV19 and J usage is TRBJ1-2, with 9 bases aligning to TRBD1. Unmatched junction bases numbered 17, after V lost 10 bases and J lost 11 bases. CDR3 length equals 14 residues. Per germline, CDR1 LNHDA and CDR2 SQIVND (reference sequence). CDR3 nucleotides: TGTGCCATCTATGACAGGGGGAGAGGTTTGGGATACACCTTC. It is translated as CAIYDRGRGLGYTF.

There are a few counts of this clone. V and J are TRBV12-5 and TRBJ2-3; 11 nucleotides match TRBD2. V was pared by 1 base and J by 0 bases, with 3 bases of the junction left unmatched. From germline, CDR1 is LGHNT and CDR2 FRNRAP. The CDR3 is 17 amino acids. In DNA, the CDR3 is TGTGCTAGTGGTTTGGGACTAGCGGGGACTAGCACAGATACGCAGTATTTT. Protein product: CASGLGLAGTSTDTQYF.

The CDR3 loop is CASSQDISLGELFF. CDR3 bases: TGTGCCAGCAGCCAGGACATATCGCTTGGGGAGCTGTTTTTT. The chain employs TRBV3-1 (or the pseudogene TRBV3-2) and TRBJ2-2, with a possible D match to TRBD1 (5 bases). The V end lost 3 bases, the J end lost 8 bases, and 13 bases lay between the germline ends. CDR1 is LGHDT and CDR2 is YNNKEL in the germline V gene (reference sequence). This CDR3 contains 14 residues.

The chain recombines TRBV5-1 with TRBJ2-1, with 9 positions matching TRBD2. This CDR3 has 13 amino acids. The V segment lost 1 base and the J segment 15 bases; nucleotides outside the gene matches: 8. Looked up from germline, CDR1 is SGHRS and CDR2 is YFSETQ. The CDR3 here is CASSLILAGGRFF. For the CDR3, the DNA is TGCGCCAGCAGCTTGATACTAGCGGGTGGGCGGTTCTTC. The full variable domain, with the rest looked up from reference TRBV5-1 and TRBJ2-1, is KAGVTQTPRYLIKTRGQQVTLSCSPISGHRSVSWYQQTPGQGLQFLFEYFSETQRNKGNFPGRFSGRQFSNSRSEMNVSTLELGDSALYLCASSLILAGGRFFGPGTRLTVL.

The chain has TRBV5-1 and TRBJ1-4; the D gene is possibly TRBD1 (6 bases). CDR3 size: 13 residues. V lost 8 bases, J lost 6 bases, and 14 bases lay in between. Germline lookup yields CDR1 SGHRS and CDR2 YFSETQ. CDR3 in DNA: TGCGCCAGACTGGGACACACTGATGAAAAACTGTTTTTT. Translation gives CARLGHTDEKLFF.

For the CDR3, the DNA is TGTGCCAGCAGTCGGGACAGGACTAACTATGGCTACACCTTC. It specifies CASSRDRTNYGYTF. V usage is TRBV6-5 and J usage is TRBJ1-2; 8 nucleotides match TRBD1. This CDR3 contains 14 residues. The trim removed 5 bases at V and 0 bases at J, leaving 2 bases unmatched. The germline CDR1 and CDR2 sequences are MNHEY and SVGAGI.

The rearrangement uses TRBV7-9 and TRBJ1-4, with D hard to call. This CDR3 comprises 14 residues. The V gene's germline CDR1 is SEHNR and CDR2 FQNEAQ (reference sequence). V dropped 3 bases and J dropped 0 bases, with 5 bases sitting between them. CDR3 loop: CASSFSATNEKLFF. The CDR3 nucleotides read TGTGCCAGCAGCTTCTCCGCAACTAATGAAAAACTGTTTTTT.

This chain uses TRBV29-1 with TRBJ2-7; 10 bases match TRBD1. V shed 0 bases, J shed 3 bases, and the junction held 5 bases outside the gene matches. Looked up from germline, CDR1 is SQVTM and CDR2 is ANQGSEA. The CDR3 runs to 15 residues. In DNA, the CDR3 is TGCAGCGTTGAAGATGTGGGACAGGGGATCTACGAGCAGTACTTC. It is translated as CSVEDVGQGIYEQYF.

Written as DNA, the CDR3 is TGTGCCAGCTCACCACTTACAGGCCTGAACACTGAAGCTTTCTTT. This encodes CASSPLTGLNTEAFF. V is TRBV18 and J is TRBJ1-1; a possible D gene is TRBD1 (5 bases). Looked up from germline, CDR1 is KGHSH and CDR2 is LQKENI. Trimming stripped 1 base from V and 0 bases from J, with 9 bases between. The CDR3 spans 15 residues.

This clone was observed once. The chain uses TRBV10-3 and TRBJ2-2; 7 positions agree with TRBD1. The ends lost 4 bases at V and 6 bases at J; junction bases unmatched: 8. Germline CDR1 reads ENHRY; CDR2 reads SYGVKD. The CDR3 is made up of 15 amino acids. This CDR3 reads CAISGGRGSAGELFF. The CDR3 DNA is TGTGCCATCAGTGGTGGCAGGGGGTCGGCCGGGGAGCTGTTTTTT.

The rearrangement joins TRBV10-3 to TRBJ1-5; D gene uncertain. The germline V gene encodes CDR1 ENHRY and CDR2 SYGVKD. The V end was cut by 6 bases, the J end by 0 bases, with 15 bases between. The CDR3 consists of 16 residues. CDR3 sequence reads: CAISPAGGDSNQPQHF. CDR3 DNA sequence: TGTGCCATCAGCCCCGCGGGAGGCGATAGCAATCAGCCCCAGCATTTT.

In this sample, this clone turned up once. The chain has TRBV29-1 and TRBJ1-1; D not resolved. The V gene's germline CDR1 is SQVTM and CDR2 ANQGSEA. Trimming stripped 4 bases from V and 0 bases from J, with 3 bases between. The CDR3 extends over 11 amino acids. DNA of the CDR3: TGCAGCGTTGTCTTGAACACTGAAGCTTTCTTT. Protein sequence: CSVVLNTEAFF.